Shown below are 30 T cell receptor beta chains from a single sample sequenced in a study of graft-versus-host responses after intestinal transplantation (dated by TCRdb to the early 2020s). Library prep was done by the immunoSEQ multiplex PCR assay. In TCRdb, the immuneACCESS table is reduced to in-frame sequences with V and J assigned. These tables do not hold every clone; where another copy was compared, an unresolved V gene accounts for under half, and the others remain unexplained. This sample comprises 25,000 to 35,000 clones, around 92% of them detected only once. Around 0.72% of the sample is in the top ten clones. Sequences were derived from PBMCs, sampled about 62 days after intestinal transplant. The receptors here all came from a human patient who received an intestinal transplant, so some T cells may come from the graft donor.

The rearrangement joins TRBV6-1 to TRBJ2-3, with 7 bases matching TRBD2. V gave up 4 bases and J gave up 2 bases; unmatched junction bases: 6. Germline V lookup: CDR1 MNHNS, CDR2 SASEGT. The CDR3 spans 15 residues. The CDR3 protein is CASSGNSGPTDTQYF. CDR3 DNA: TGTGCCAGCAGTGGGAATAGCGGGCCCACAGATACGCAGTATTTT.

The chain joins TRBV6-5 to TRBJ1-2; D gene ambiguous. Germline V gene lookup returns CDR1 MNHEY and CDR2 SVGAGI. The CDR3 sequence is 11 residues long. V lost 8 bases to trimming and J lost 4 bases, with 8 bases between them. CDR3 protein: CASLGPYGYTF. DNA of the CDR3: TGTGCCAGCCTGGGCCCCTATGGCTACACCTTC.

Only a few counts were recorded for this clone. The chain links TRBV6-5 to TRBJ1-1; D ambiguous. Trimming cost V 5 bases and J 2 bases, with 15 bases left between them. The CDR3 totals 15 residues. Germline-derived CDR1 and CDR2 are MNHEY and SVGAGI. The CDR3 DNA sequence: TGTGCCAGCAGTGCAAGAATCCGAGGTAACACTGAAGCTTTCTTT. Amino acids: CASSARIRGNTEAFF.

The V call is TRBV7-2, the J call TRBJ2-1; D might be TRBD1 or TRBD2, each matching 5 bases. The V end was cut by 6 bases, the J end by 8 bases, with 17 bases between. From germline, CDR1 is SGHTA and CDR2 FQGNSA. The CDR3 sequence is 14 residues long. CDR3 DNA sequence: TGTGCCAGCAGGCCCGGGACCCAGGGACATGAGCAGTTCTTC. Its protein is CASRPGTQGHEQFF.

CDR3 in amino acids: CASSLIWSEQYF. CDR3 in DNA: TGTGCCAGCAGCTTAATTTGGTCAGAGCAGTACTTC. The genes are TRBV7-7 and TRBJ2-7, with no clear D. V was trimmed by 2 bases and J by 7 bases, leaving 9 bases between them. The CDR3 loop spans 12 amino acids. Germline V lookup: CDR1 SSHAT, CDR2 FNYEAQ (reference sequence).

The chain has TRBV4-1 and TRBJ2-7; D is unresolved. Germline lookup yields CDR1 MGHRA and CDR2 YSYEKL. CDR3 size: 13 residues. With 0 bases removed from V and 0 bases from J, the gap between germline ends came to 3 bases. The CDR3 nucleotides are TGCGCCAGCAGCCAAGACAACTCCTACGAGCAGTACTTC. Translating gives CASSQDNSYEQYF.

CDR3 DNA: TGTGCCAGCAGCTTAGTTGGCGGGGACAGGGCCTACGAGCAGTACTTC. This encodes CASSLVGGDRAYEQYF. V usage is TRBV7-2 and J usage is TRBJ2-5, with 9 bases fitting TRBD1. The last part of the DNA fits TRBJ2-7 better; the J call may be wrong. CDR3 size: 16 residues. Germline CDR1 reads SGHTA; CDR2 reads FQGNSA.

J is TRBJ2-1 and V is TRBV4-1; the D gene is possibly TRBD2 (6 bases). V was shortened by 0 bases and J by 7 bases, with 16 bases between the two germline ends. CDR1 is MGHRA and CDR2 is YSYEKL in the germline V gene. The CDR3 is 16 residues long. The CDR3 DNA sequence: TGCGCCAGCAGCCAAGATCTATCTCTAGGAGGGAATGAGCAGTTCTTC. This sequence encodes CASSQDLSLGGNEQFF.

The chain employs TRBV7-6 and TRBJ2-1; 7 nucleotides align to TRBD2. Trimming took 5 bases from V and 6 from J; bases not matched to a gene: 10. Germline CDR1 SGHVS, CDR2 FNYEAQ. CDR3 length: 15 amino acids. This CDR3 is CASSRNPGGANEQFF. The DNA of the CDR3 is TGTGCCAGCAGCCGAAACCCGGGAGGAGCCAATGAGCAGTTCTTC.

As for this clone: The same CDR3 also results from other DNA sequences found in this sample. The CDR3 region is CATSRDQGRFPYEQYF. CDR3 DNA sequence: TGTGCCACCAGCAGGGATCAGGGTAGGTTCCCCTACGAGCAGTACTTC. This chain uses TRBV15 with TRBJ2-7, with a weak D call TRBD1 (5 bases). Trimming pared 3 bases from V and 2 bases from J, leaving 17 bases between. The CDR3 spans 16 residues. The germline V gene encodes CDR1 LNHNV and CDR2 YYDKDF (reference sequence).

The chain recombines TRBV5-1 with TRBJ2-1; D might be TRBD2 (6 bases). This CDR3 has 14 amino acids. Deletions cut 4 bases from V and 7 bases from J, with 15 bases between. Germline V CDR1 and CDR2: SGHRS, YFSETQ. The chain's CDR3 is CASSIGDLGNEQFF. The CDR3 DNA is TGCGCCAGCAGCATCGGGGACTTGGGTAATGAGCAGTTCTTC.

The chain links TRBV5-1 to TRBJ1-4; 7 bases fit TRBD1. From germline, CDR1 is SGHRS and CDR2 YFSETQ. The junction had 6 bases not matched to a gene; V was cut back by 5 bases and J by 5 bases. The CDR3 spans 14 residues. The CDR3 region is CASSQQGFNEKLFF. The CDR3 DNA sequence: TGCGCCAGCAGTCAACAGGGGTTCAATGAAAAACTGTTTTTT.

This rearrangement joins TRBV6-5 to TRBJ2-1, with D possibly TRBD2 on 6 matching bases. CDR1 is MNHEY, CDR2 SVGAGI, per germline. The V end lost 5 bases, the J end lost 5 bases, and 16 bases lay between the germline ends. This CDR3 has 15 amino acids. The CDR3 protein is CASSHDGRDDNEQFF. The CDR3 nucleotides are TGTGCCAGCAGTCACGACGGGCGGGACGACAATGAGCAGTTCTTC.

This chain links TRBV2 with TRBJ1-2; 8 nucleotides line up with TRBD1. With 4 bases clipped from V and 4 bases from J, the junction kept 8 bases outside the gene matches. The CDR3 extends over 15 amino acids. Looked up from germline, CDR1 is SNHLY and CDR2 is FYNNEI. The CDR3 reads CASSVAQGALYGYTF. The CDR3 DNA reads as TGTGCCAGCAGTGTCGCCCAGGGGGCCCTCTATGGCTACACCTTC.

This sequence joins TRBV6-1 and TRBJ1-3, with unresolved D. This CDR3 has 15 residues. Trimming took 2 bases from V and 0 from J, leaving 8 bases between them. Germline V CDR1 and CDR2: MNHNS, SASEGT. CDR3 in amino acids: CASSEFEDSGNTIYF. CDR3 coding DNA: TGTGCCAGCAGTGAATTTGAGGACTCTGGAAACACCATATATTTT.

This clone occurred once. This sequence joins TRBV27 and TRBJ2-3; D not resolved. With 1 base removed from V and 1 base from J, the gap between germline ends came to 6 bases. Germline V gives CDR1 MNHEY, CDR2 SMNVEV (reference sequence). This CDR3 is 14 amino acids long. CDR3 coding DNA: TGTGCCAGCAGTTTATATGATCGCACAGATACGCAGTATTTT. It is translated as CASSLYDRTDTQYF.

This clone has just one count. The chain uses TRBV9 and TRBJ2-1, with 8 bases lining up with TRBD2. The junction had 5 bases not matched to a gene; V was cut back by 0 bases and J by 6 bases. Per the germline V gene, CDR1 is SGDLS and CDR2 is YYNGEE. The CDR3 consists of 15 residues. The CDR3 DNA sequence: TGTGCCAGCAGCGTAGGTGGCGGGAGGAGCAATGAGCAGTTCTTC. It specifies CASSVGGGRSNEQFF.

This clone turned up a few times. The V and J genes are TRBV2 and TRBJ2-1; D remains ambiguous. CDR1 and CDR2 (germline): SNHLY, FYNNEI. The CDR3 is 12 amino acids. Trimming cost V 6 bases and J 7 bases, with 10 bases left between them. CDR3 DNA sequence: TGTGCCAGCAGCCCAGGTCAGAATGAGCAGTTCTTC. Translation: CASSPGQNEQFF.

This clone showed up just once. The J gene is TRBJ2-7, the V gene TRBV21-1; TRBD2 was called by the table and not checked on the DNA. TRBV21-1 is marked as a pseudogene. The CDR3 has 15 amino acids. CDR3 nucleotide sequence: TGTGCCAGCAGCACCCCGGGGGGGCCCACCTACGAGCAGTACTTC. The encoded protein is CASSTPGGPTYEQYF.

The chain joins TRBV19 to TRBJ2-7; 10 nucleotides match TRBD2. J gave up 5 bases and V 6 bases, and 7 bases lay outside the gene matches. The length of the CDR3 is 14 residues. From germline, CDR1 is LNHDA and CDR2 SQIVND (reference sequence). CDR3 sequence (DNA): TGTGCCAGTAGGCCAACTAGCGGGAACAACGAGCAGTACTTC. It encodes CASRPTSGNNEQYF. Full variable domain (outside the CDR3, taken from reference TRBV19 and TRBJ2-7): DGGITQSPKYLFRKEGQNVTLSCEQNLNHDAMYWYRQDPGQGLRLIYYSQIVNDFQKGDIAEGYSVSREKKESFPLTVTSAQKNPTAFYLCASRPTSGNNEQYFGPGTRLTVT.

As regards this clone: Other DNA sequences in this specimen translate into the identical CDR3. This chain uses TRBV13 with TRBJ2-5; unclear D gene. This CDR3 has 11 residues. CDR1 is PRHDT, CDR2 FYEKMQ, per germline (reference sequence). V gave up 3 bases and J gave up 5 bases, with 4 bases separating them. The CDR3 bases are TGTGCCAGCAGCTTGGACGAGACCCAGTACTTC. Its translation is CASSLDETQYF.

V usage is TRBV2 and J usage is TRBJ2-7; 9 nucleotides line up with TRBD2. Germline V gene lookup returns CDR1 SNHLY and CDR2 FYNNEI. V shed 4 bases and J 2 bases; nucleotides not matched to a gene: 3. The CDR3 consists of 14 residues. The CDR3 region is CASSGLADTYEQYF. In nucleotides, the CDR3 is TGTGCCAGCAGTGGACTAGCGGATACCTACGAGCAGTACTTC.

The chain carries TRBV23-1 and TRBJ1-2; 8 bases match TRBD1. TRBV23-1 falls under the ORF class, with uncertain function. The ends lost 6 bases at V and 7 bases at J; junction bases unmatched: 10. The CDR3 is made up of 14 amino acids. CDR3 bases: TGCGCCAGCAGAACCCACCGGACAGGGAGTGGCTACACCTTC. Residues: CASRTHRTGSGYTF.

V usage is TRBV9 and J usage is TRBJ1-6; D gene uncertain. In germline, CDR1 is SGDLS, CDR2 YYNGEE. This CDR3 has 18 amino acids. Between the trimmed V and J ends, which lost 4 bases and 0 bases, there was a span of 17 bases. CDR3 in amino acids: CASSRSDQSSSYNSPLHF. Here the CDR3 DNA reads TGTGCCAGCAGCCGTTCAGACCAATCGAGCTCCTATAATTCACCCCTCCACTTT.

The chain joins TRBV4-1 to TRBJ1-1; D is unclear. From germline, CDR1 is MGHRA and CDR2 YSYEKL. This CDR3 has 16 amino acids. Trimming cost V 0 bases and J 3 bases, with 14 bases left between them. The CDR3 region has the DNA TGCGCCAGCAGCCAAGAAAAGGGCTCCCTAGACACTGAAGCTTTCTTT. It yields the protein CASSQEKGSLDTEAFF.

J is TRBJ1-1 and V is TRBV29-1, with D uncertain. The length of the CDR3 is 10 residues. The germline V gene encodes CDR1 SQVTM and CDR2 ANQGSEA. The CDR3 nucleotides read TGCGACCTTAGGTACACTGAAGCTTTCTTT. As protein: CDLRYTEAFF.

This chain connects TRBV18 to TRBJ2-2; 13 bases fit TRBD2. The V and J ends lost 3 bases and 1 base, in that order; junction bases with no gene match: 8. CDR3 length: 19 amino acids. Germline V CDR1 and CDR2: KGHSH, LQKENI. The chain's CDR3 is CASSPSWTSGGQNTGELFF. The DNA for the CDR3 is TGTGCCAGCTCACCTTCATGGACTAGCGGGGGTCAGAACACCGGGGAGCTGTTTTTT.

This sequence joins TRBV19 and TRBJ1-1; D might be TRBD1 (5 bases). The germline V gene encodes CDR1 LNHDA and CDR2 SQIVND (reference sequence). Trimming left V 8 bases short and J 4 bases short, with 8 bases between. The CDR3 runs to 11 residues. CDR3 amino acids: CASGAVTEAFF. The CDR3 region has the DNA TGTGCCAGTGGGGCTGTCACTGAAGCTTTCTTT.

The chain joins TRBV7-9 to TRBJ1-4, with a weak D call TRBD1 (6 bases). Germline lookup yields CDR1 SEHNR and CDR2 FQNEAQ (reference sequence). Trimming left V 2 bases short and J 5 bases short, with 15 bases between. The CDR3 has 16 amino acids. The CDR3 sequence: CASSLPTTGKNEKLFF. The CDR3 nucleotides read TGTGCCAGCAGCTTACCGACGACAGGAAAAAATGAAAAACTGTTTTTT.

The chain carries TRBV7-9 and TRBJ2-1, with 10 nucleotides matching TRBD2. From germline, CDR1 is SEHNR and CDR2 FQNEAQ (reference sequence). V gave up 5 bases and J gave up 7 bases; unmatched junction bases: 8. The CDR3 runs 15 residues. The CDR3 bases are TGTGCCAGCAGCCCCCCAGGGACTAGCGTAAATGAGCAGTTCTTC. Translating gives CASSPPGTSVNEQFF.